The next 18 T cell receptor beta chains were all read from a single sample in a study of blood T cell repertoires in COVID-19. The repertoire was sequenced with immunoSEQ multiplex PCR; TCRdb's copy has only in-frame clones and lacks some. The sample holds hundreds of thousands of clones, 86% seen once. Sequenced: peripheral blood. All receptors come from a woman younger than 45 with active or convalescent COVID-19.

The V and J genes are TRBV27 and TRBJ1-2, with a weak D call TRBD1 (6 bases). Trimming left V 2 bases short and J 4 bases short, with 26 bases between. The length of the CDR3 is 19 residues. Germline V lookup: CDR1 MNHEY, CDR2 SMNVEV (reference sequence). The CDR3 DNA is TGTGCCAGCAGTTTAACCGGTCGCAGGGGTGGGGGTCTGGGCTATGGCTACACCTTC. As protein: CASSLTGRRGGGLGYGYTF.

V usage is TRBV19 and J usage is TRBJ2-5, with 10 nucleotides matching TRBD1. Germline V gene data show CDR1 as LNHDA and CDR2 as SQIVND (reference sequence). This CDR3 is 15 amino acids long. Trimming at V came to 4 bases and at J to 4 bases, leaving 6 bases not matched to a gene. The CDR3 reads CASSRRRDRGETQYF. CDR3 nucleotides: TGTGCCAGTAGTAGACGCCGGGACAGGGGAGAGACCCAGTACTTC.

The genes are TRBV5-4 and TRBJ2-2, with a possible D match to TRBD1 (5 bases). This CDR3 has 15 amino acids. CDR1 and CDR2 (germline): SGHNT, YYREEE (reference sequence). Trimming cost V 4 bases and J 4 bases, with 14 bases left between them. Here the CDR3 reads CASSARAEATGELFF. For the CDR3, the DNA is TGTGCCAGCAGCGCCAGGGCTGAGGCCACCGGGGAGCTGTTTTTT.

This clone came up once. The J gene is TRBJ1-1, the V gene TRBV11-2, with unresolved D. The CDR3 runs to 14 residues. Germline V gives CDR1 SGHAT, CDR2 FQNNGV. Trimming removed 1 base from V and 7 bases from J, with 13 bases in between. CDR3 sequence reads: CASSLALSLSEAFF. As DNA, the CDR3 is TGTGCCAGCAGCTTAGCCCTCTCGCTGAGTGAAGCTTTCTTT.

V usage is TRBV6-5 and J usage is TRBJ1-1, with D maybe TRBD1 (6 bases). From germline, CDR1 is MNHEY and CDR2 SVGAGI. V lost 6 bases to trimming and J lost 3 bases, with 14 bases between them. The CDR3 consists of 14 residues. The CDR3: CASRYRVGDTEAFF. The CDR3 DNA reads TGTGCCAGCAGGTACAGGGTGGGAGACACTGAAGCTTTCTTT.

The chain employs TRBV5-6 and TRBJ2-5, with a tentative D call TRBD1 (6 bases). Germline V gives CDR1 SGHDT, CDR2 YYEEEE. The CDR3 has 14 residues. Trimming took off 2 bases at V and 2 bases at J, with 10 bases between the two ends. This CDR3 is CASSFGTLQETQYF. The CDR3 coding sequence is TGTGCCAGCAGCTTCGGGACACTACAAGAGACCCAGTACTTC.

V and J are TRBV27 and TRBJ1-4; D unresolved. The CDR3 sequence is 15 residues long. Per the germline V gene, CDR1 is MNHEY and CDR2 is SMNVEV (reference sequence). Trimming stripped 2 bases from V and 4 bases from J, with 11 bases between. DNA of the CDR3: TGTGCCAGCAGTTTAGGAGGGAGGGATAATGAAAAACTGTTTTTT. Protein: CASSLGGRDNEKLFF.

V is TRBV6-6 and J is TRBJ2-5, with 8 bases lining up with TRBD1. With 5 bases clipped from V and 1 base from J, the junction kept 3 bases outside the gene matches. The CDR3 sequence is 14 residues long. Looked up from germline, CDR1 is MNHNY and CDR2 is SVGAGI (reference sequence). The CDR3 reads CASSTGTGQETQYF. In DNA form, the CDR3 reads TGTGCCAGCAGTACGGGGACAGGCCAAGAGACCCAGTACTTC.

The chain links TRBV4-1 to TRBJ1-5; 10 bases are shared with TRBD1. Trimming took 1 base from V and 4 from J; bases not matched to a gene: 4. This CDR3 region has 16 residues. Germline CDR1 MGHRA, CDR2 YSYEKL. CDR3 nucleotide sequence: TGCGCCAGCAGCCAAGTTGACAGGGGGCGGAATCAGCCCCAGCATTTT. Its protein is CASSQVDRGRNQPQHF.

The chain couples TRBV13 to TRBJ1-2; 8 nucleotides match TRBD1. Trimming removed 5 bases from V and 7 bases from J; junction bases left unmatched: 15. This CDR3 comprises 16 residues. The germline V gene encodes CDR1 PRHDT and CDR2 FYEKMQ (reference sequence). Written as DNA, the CDR3 is TGTGCCAGCAGCCCCTCGACGGAACAGGGGGTTGGTGGCTACACCTTC. As protein: CASSPSTEQGVGGYTF.

This sequence joins TRBV2 and TRBJ1-2; 9 bases agree with TRBD1. V lost 8 bases and J lost 1; bases outside the gene matches: 5. Germline values: CDR1 SNHLY, CDR2 FYNNEI. The CDR3 is 14 residues long. CDR3 protein: CASLQGADNYGYTF. The CDR3 DNA follows: TGTGCCAGCCTACAGGGGGCTGATAACTATGGCTACACCTTC.

The CDR3 sequence is CATSRRGTGLLSPLHF. CDR3 coding DNA: TGTGCCACCAGCAGGAGGGGGACAGGGTTACTCTCACCCCTCCACTTT. The chain recombines TRBV15 with TRBJ1-6; 9 nucleotides line up with TRBD1. Germline V lookup: CDR1 LNHNV, CDR2 YYDKDF (reference sequence). The CDR3 is 16 amino acids. The V and J ends lost 3 bases and 10 bases, in that order; junction bases with no gene match: 10.

This chain joins TRBV27 and TRBJ2-1; 12 bases line up with TRBD2. Trimming took 6 bases from V and 7 from J; bases not matched to a gene: 7. This CDR3 is 15 amino acids long. Germline V gives CDR1 MNHEY, CDR2 SMNVEV (reference sequence). The DNA of the CDR3 is TGTGCCAGCAGCCCAGGACTAGCGGGACGTAATGAGCAGTTCTTC. Translated: CASSPGLAGRNEQFF.

This clone showed up just once. The chain carries TRBV5-1 and TRBJ1-1, with D unresolved. This CDR3 comprises 12 residues. Germline V gene data show CDR1 as SGHRS and CDR2 as YFSETQ. The V end lost 5 bases, the J end lost 1 base, and 6 bases lay between the germline ends. CDR3 DNA: TGCGCCAGCAGGAGTGGGAACACTGAAGCTTTCTTT. Translated: CASRSGNTEAFF.

The genes are TRBV14 and TRBJ1-2; 9 nucleotides match TRBD1. Trimming took 5 bases from V and 4 from J; bases not matched to a gene: 11. CDR1 SGHDN and CDR2 FVKESK come from the germline V gene. This CDR3 contains 16 residues. The CDR3 nucleotides read TGTGCCAGCAGCTCACAGGGGACAGGGCTTACCTATGGCTACACCTTC. This encodes CASSSQGTGLTYGYTF. Full variable domain (remainder filled in from reference TRBV14 and TRBJ1-2): EAGVTQFPSHSVIEKGQTVTLRCDPISGHDNLYWYRRVMGKEIKFLLHFVKESKQDESGMPNNRFLAERTGGTYSTLKVQPAELEDSGVYFCASSSQGTGLTYGYTFGSGTRLTVV.

The rearrangement uses TRBV4-1 and TRBJ2-5; D is unresolved. The V end lost 0 bases, the J end lost 3 bases, and 2 bases lay between the germline ends. Germline loops: CDR1 MGHRA, CDR2 YSYEKL. This CDR3 is 12 amino acids long. This CDR3 reads CASSQDKETQYF. The CDR3 coding sequence is TGCGCCAGCAGCCAAGATAAAGAGACCCAGTACTTC.

The genes are TRBV15 and TRBJ2-2; perhaps TRBD1 as D (5 bases). Germline loops: CDR1 LNHNV, CDR2 YYDKDF (reference sequence). The germline V and J ends were trimmed by 5 bases and 1 base, with 8 bases remaining between them. The CDR3 is 14 amino acids. CDR3 region: CATSVGLNTGELFF. The CDR3 DNA reads as TGTGCCACCAGCGTGGGGCTGAACACCGGGGAGCTGTTTTTT.

This clone was recorded only once. The junction does not match germline at one end; this may be a read error. The CDR3 DNA is TGCGCCAGCAGCCAAGATCGACTAGCGGGAGATGCGCAGTATTTT. Residues: CASSQDRLAGDAQYF. The chain recombines TRBV4-1 with TRBJ2-3; TRBD2 matches 12 bases. The CDR3 consists of 15 residues. Germline CDR1 MGHRA, CDR2 YSYEKL.